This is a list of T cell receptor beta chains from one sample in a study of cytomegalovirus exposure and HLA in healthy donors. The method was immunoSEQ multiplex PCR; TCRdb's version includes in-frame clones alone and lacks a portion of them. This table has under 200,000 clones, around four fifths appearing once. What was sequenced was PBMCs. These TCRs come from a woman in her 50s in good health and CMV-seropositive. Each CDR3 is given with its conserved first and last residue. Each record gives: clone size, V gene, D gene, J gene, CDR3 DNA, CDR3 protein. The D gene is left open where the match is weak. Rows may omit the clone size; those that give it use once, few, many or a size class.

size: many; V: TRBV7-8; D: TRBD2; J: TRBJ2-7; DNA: TGTGCCAGCAGCTTAGGCGGGGGGGCTTACGAGCAGTACTTC; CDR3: CASSLGGGAYEQYF
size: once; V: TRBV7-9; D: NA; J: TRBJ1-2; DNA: TGTGCCAGCAGCCTGCCGGGGGGTAGCTATGGCTACACCTTC; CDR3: CASSLPGGSYGYTF
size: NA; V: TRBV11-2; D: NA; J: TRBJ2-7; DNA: TGTGCCAGCAGCTTAGAAACGGGGGACTCAACCTACGAGCAGTACTTC; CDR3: CASSLETGDSTYEQYF
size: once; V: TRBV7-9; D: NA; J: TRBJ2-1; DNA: TGTTCCAGCAGCTTAGAACTAACGAGGCCGTTCTTC; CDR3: CSSSLELTRPFF
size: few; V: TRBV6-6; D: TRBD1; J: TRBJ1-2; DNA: TGTGCCAGCAGTTACACAGGGGGCTATGGCTACACCTTC; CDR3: CASSYTGGYGYTF
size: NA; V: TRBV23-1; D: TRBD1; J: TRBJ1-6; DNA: TGCGCCAGCAGTCAAAGCTCCGGACAGGTTAGTAGCTCCTATAATTCACCCCTCCACTTT; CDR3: CASSQSSGQVSSSYNSPLHF
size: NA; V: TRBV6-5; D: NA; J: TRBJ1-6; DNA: TGTGCCAGCAGCCGAGGTGGCGGAGGTTCACCCCTCCACTTT; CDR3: CASSRGGGGSPLHF
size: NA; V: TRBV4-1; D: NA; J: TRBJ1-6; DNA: TGCGCCAGCAGAAATACAGGGACTAATTCACCCCTCCACTTT; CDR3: CASRNTGTNSPLHF
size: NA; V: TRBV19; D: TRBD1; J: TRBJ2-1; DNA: TGTGCCAGTAGTTCACGACAGGGGTATGGCAATGAGCAGTTCTTC; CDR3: CASSSRQGYGNEQFF
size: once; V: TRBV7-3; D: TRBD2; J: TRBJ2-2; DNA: TGTGCCAGCGCGGGGGGGGGCACCGGGGAGCTGTTTTTT; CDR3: CASAGGGTGELFF
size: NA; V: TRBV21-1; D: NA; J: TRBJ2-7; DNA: TGTGCCAGCAGCACCCGACAGGGGGCAAGCGAGCAGTACTTC; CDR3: CASSTRQGASEQYF
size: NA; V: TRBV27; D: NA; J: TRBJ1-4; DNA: TGTGCCAGCAGTTTACAGGGACTGGGTGAAAAACTGTTTTTT; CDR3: CASSLQGLGEKLFF
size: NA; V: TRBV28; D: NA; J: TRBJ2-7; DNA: TGTGCCAGCAGTGGAACAGGTGAGCCATCCTACGAGCAGTACTTC; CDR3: CASSGTGEPSYEQYF
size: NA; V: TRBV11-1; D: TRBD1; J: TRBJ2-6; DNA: TGTGCCAGCAGCTTATCGGACAGGGTCCCTGGGGCCAACGTCCTGACTTTC; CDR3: CASSLSDRVPGANVLTF
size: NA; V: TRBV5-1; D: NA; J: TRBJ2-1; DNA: TGCGCCAGCCGGCCGGGACTGCCTCCTTACAATGAGCAGTTCTTC; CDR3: CASRPGLPPYNEQFF
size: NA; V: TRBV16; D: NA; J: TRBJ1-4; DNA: TGTGCCAGCAGCCCTCCTTCAGACAGTGGTAGAGAAAAACTGTTTTTT; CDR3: CASSPPSDSGREKLFF
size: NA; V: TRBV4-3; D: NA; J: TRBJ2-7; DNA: TGCGCCAGCAGCCAAGCCAGGGGTTCTTACGAGCAGTACTTC; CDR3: CASSQARGSYEQYF
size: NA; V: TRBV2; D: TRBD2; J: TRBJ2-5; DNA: TGTGCCAGCCTGATAGCGGGGGGGCCGGGGGAGACCCAGTACTTC; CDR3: CASLIAGGPGETQYF
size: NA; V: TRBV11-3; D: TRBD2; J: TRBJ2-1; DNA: TGTGCCAGCAGCTTAAGACCGAGCGGGGGCTACAATGAGCAGTTCTTC; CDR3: CASSLRPSGGYNEQFF
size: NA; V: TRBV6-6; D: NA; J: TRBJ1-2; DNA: TGTGCCAGCAGAGTAGGGAGTATGAGTGGCTACACCTTC; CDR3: CASRVGSMSGYTF
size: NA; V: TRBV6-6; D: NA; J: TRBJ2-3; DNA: TGTGCCAGCAGCCTCCGCGGGGATCGGGCAGATACGCAGTATTTT; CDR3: CASSLRGDRADTQYF
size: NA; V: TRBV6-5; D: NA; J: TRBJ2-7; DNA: TGTGCCTGCAGTGGGGGCCTTAACTACGAGCAGTACTTC; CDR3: CACSGGLNYEQYF
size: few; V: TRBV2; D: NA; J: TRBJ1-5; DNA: TGTGCCAGCAGGGGGCTTGGACAGCCCCAGCATTTT; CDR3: CASRGLGQPQHF
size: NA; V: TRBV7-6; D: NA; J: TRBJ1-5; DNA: TGTGCCAGCAGCCAGAGTGGCGGGAATAGCAATCAGCCCCAGCATTTT; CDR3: CASSQSGGNSNQPQHF
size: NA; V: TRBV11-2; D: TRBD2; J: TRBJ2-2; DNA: TGTGCCAGCAGCTTAGACGAGGCTAGCGGGGGGTATTACACCGGGGAGCTGTTTTTT; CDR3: CASSLDEASGGYYTGELFF
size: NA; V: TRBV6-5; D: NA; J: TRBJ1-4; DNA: TGTGCCAGCAGAAGGGGGAGTTGGGAAAAACTGTTTTTT; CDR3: CASRRGSWEKLFF
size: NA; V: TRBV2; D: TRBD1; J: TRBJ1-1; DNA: TGTGCCAGCATTCGACAGGGGGCGGGGAACACTGAAGCTTTCTTT; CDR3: CASIRQGAGNTEAFF
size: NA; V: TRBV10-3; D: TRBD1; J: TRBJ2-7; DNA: TGTGCCATCAGTGAAACAGGGGTCTTCTCCTACGAGCAGTACTTC; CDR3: CAISETGVFSYEQYF
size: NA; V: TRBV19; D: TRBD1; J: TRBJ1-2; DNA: TGTGCCAGTAGTAGAGAGACAGGGTTCTATGGCTACACCTTC; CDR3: CASSRETGFYGYTF
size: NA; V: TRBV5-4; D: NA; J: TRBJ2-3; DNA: TGTGCCAGCAGCTTGGCCGGGGCGGGGGCCTGGGATACGCAGTATTTT; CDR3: CASSLAGAGAWDTQYF
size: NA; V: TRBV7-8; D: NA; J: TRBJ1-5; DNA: TGTGCCAGCAGCTTAGTAGATCAGCCCCAGCATTTT; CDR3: CASSLVDQPQHF
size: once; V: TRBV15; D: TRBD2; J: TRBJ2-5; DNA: TGTGCCACCAGCCGTGAATTAGCGGGGGGGCAAACCCAGTACTTC; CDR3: CATSRELAGGQTQYF
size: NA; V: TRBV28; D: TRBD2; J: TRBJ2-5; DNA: TGTGCCAGCAGTTTAGGGGGGGGACGGAGGACCCAAGAGACCCAGTACTTC; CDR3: CASSLGGGRRTQETQYF
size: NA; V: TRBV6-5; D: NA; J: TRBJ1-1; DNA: TGTGCCAGCGCCGGACAGATGGGGACTGAAGCTTTCTTT; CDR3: CASAGQMGTEAFF
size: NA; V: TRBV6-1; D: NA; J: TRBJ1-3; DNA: TGTGCCAGCAGTGAAGCATGGGGAGGCAATTCTGGAAACACCATATATTTT; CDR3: CASSEAWGGNSGNTIYF
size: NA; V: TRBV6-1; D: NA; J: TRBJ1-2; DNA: TGTGCCAGCAGTGAATGGGGGGGTGGCGATGGCTACACCTTC; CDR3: CASSEWGGGDGYTF
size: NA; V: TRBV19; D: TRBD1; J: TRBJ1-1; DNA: TGTGCCAGTAGCAAACTGACAGGGGGCTTTAGGGACACTGAAGCTTTCTTT; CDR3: CASSKLTGGFRDTEAFF
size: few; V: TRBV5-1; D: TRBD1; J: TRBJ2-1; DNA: TGCGCCAGCAGCTCCCTGGGACAGGGTGGGTACAATGAGCAGTTCTTC; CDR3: CASSSLGQGGYNEQFF
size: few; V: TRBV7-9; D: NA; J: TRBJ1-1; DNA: TGTGCCAGCAGCGTCCTGGGCGGGGGCTTGAACACTGAAGCTTTCTTT; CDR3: CASSVLGGGLNTEAFF
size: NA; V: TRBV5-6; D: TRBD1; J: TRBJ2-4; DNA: TGTGCCAGCAGCTCAAGGTCGGGACAGGGCCGAGGCGTTCAGTACTTC; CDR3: CASSSRSGQGRGVQYF
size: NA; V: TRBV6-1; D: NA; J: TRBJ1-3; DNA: TGTGCCAGCAGGCCACAGACCTCTGGAAACACCATATATTTT; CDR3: CASRPQTSGNTIYF
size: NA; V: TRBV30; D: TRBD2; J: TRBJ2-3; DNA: TGTGCCTGGACCGTAAGCGGGGGGGGCACAGATACGCAGTATTTT; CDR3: CAWTVSGGGTDTQYF
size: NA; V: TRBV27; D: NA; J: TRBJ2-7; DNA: TGTGCCACCCAGTTAAGCAGGGGAGACACCTACGAGCAGTACTTC; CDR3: CATQLSRGDTYEQYF
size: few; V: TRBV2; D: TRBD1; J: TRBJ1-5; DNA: TGTGCCAGCACCCGGGACAGGGGAGGGGATCAGCCCCAGCATTTT; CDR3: CASTRDRGGDQPQHF
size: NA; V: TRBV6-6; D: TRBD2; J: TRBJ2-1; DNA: TGTGCCAGCAGGGTACTAGCGGGCCTTTACAATGAGCAGTTCTTC; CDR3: CASRVLAGLYNEQFF
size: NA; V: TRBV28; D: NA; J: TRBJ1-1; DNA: TGTGCCAGCAGGAAACCGGGGGGCGCACCTGAAGCTTTCTTT; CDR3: CASRKPGGAPEAFF
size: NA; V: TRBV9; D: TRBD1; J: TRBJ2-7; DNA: TGTGCCAGCAGCACCCTCGGGACAGGGAACTACGAGCAGTACTTC; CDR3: CASSTLGTGNYEQYF
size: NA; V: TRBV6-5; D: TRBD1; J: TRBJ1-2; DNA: TGTGCCAGCAGTGACAGGGGGGGTATCGGCTACACCTTC; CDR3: CASSDRGGIGYTF
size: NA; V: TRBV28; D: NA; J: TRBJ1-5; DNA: TGTGCCAGCAGAATAGATAGCAATCAGCCCCAGCATTTT; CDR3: CASRIDSNQPQHF
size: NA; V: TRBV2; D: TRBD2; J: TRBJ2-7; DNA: TGTGCCAGCAGTCCTACCGGGACTAGCGGGGACGAGCAGTACTTC; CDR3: CASSPTGTSGDEQYF
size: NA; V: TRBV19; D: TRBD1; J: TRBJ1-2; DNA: TGTGCCAGTAGTCCAATACCGGGACAGGGGGAAGGCTACACCTTC; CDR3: CASSPIPGQGEGYTF
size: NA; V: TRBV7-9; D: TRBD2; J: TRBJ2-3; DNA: TGTGCCAGCAGCTTCCTAGCGGGGGGGGCCACAGATACGCAGTATTTT; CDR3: CASSFLAGGATDTQYF